This section outlines one T cell receptor (beta chain) sequence together with its context. The antigen is undetermined. The data originate from a study of vaccination and CD4 T cells after COVID-19. The Oncomine TCR Beta short-read assay sequenced DNA from cultured CD4+ T cells. Each CDR3 protein gets one entry after TCRdb re-called the PCR reads with MiXCR. The sample holds around 25,000 distinct CDR3 sequences, roughly 39% seen once. Described treatment: approximately nine-day PBMC culture with coronavirus spike peptide pools or control peptides (ViraFEST assay). Culture of approximately 2 million PBMCs per well took place with about 10 IU/ml IL-2 and 9 to 10 ug/ml peptide pools. Trimming removed 4 bases at V and 6 bases at J, with 13 bases between. CDR1 is MNHNS, CDR2 SASEGT, per germline. The CDR3 has 14 amino acids.

Sequenced sample: CD4+ T cells from blood, cultured in vitro. The receptor's source is a human donor who had recovered from COVID-19. The rearrangement uses TRBV6-1 and TRBJ2-1, with a possible D match to TRBD1 (6 bases). The CDR3 DNA reads TGTGCCAGCAGTGTACAGGGTAAGGGCAATGAGCAGTTCTTC. It translates to CASSVQGKGNEQFF.